Listed below are T cell receptor beta chains from one sample, sequenced in a study of cytomegalovirus exposure and HLA in healthy donors. Repertoires were generated with immunoSEQ multiplex PCR, while TCRdb's copy carries only in-frame clones and drops some. Here the sample spans fewer than 250,000 clones, roughly four fifths being singletons. The sample comprised PBMCs. Receptors were obtained from a woman aged 45-65 years in good health and CMV-seropositive. Both conserved end residues are part of each CDR3. The D gene is left open where the match is weak. Not every row has a clone size; where given, it reads once, few, many or a size class.

abundance | j_gene | v_gene | d_gene | CDR3nt | CDR3aa
- | TRBJ2-3 | TRBV14 | TRBD1 | TGTGCCAGCAGCAGAGGGGACAGCAGCACAGATACGCAGTATTTT | CASSRGDSSTDTQYF
- | TRBJ2-1 | TRBV15 | - | TGTGCCACCAGCAGGGGAGCGCTTAGCTCCTACAATGAGCAGTTCTTC | CATSRGALSSYNEQFF
- | TRBJ2-1 | TRBV6-1 | TRBD2 | TGTGCCAGCAGTGAAATTTATAGCGGGGGGTGGACCTACAATGAGCAGTTCTTC | CASSEIYSGGWTYNEQFF
- | TRBJ2-7 | TRBV9 | TRBD1 | TGTGCCAGCAGCGTAGCCCGGGACAGGGGTGGGGAGCAGTACTTC | CASSVARDRGGEQYF
- | TRBJ2-7 | TRBV2 | TRBD2 | TGTGCCAGCAGTGTAACCACGGGGGGACTCCAATACAACGAGCAGTACTTC | CASSVTTGGLQYNEQYF
once | TRBJ1-3 | TRBV4-1 | TRBD1 | TGCGCCAGCAGCCAAACCGGGACAGCTGCTGGAAACACCATATATTTT | CASSQTGTAAGNTIYF
- | TRBJ1-5 | TRBV5-5 | TRBD1 | TGTGCCAGCAGCGGAGGGACAGCCCAACAGCCCCAGCATTTT | CASSGGTAQQPQHF
- | TRBJ2-3 | TRBV15 | - | TGTGCCACCAGCAGACCAGGATCGCCCACCGATGGAGATACGCAGTATTTT | CATSRPGSPTDGDTQYF
- | TRBJ2-7 | TRBV19 | TRBD1 | TGTGCCAGTAGTACCGGGACAGGGAACGAGCAGTACTTC | CASSTGTGNEQYF
once | TRBJ2-7 | TRBV18 | - | TGTGCCAGCTCCGATAGGGGGGGGCAGTACGAGCAGTACTTC | CASSDRGGQYEQYF
- | TRBJ1-2 | TRBV18 | - | TGTGCCAGCTCCCCCGGCGAGGAGAACTATGGCTACACCTTC | CASSPGEENYGYTF
- | TRBJ1-6 | TRBV2 | TRBD1 | TGTGCCAGCGCAACTGGGGACAGGGGAAATTCACCCCTCCACTTT | CASATGDRGNSPLHF
- | TRBJ2-1 | TRBV6-5 | TRBD1 | TGTGCCAGCAGTTACACAGGGGATTCATACAATGAGCAGTTCTTC | CASSYTGDSYNEQFF
- | TRBJ2-3 | TRBV6-5 | TRBD2 | TGTGCCAGCAGTTTAATAGCGGGCCCAACAGATACGCAGTATTTT | CASSLIAGPTDTQYF
- | TRBJ2-1 | TRBV19 | - | TGTGCCAGTAGTACGGAGGGGTACAATGAGCAGTTCTTC | CASSTEGYNEQFF
- | TRBJ2-5 | TRBV5-1 | TRBD1 | TGCGCCAGCAGCAGACTCCCGGGACAGGGGGCCCTCCAAGAGACCCAGTACTTC | CASSRLPGQGALQETQYF
- | TRBJ2-7 | TRBV6-1 | - | TGTGCCAGCAGTGAATGGCAAACCGAGCAGTACTTC | CASSEWQTEQYF
- | TRBJ1-4 | TRBV28 | - | TGTGCCAGCAGTTTAAGAGACAGAGCCCGGAATGAAAAACTGTTTTTT | CASSLRDRARNEKLFF
once | TRBJ1-6 | TRBV5-1 | TRBD1 | TGCGCCAGCAGCTTGGAAGGAGACAGGGGGAATTCACCCCTCCACTTT | CASSLEGDRGNSPLHF
- | TRBJ2-3 | TRBV15 | TRBD1 | TGTGCCACCAGCAGAGATCCGAGGATGCCGGGACAGGGGCTTACGGATACGCAGTATTTT | CATSRDPRMPGQGLTDTQYF
- | TRBJ1-1 | TRBV19 | - | TGTGCCAGTAGCATAAATAGTGGGAGAATGAACACTGAAGCTTTCTTT | CASSINSGRMNTEAFF
- | TRBJ2-7 | TRBV6-5 | - | TGTGCCAGCAGTTACTCGACAGGCGCCTACGAGCAGTACTTC | CASSYSTGAYEQYF
- | TRBJ1-5 | TRBV6-4 | - | TGTGCCAGCAGTCGGCTCGGGGGAGGAAATCAGCCCCAGCATTTT | CASSRLGGGNQPQHF
- | TRBJ2-1 | TRBV5-1 | TRBD1 | TGCGCCAGCAGCCCGGGACAGCCCTACAATGAGCAGTTCTTC | CASSPGQPYNEQFF
- | TRBJ1-1 | TRBV28 | TRBD1 | TGTGCCAGCAGTAACACAGGGGCGAACACTGAAGCTTTCTTT | CASSNTGANTEAFF
few | TRBJ2-7 | TRBV29-1 | TRBD1 | TGCAGCGTTGAATCCGGGACAGGGACCTACGAGCAGTACTTC | CSVESGTGTYEQYF
- | TRBJ1-1 | TRBV19 | - | TGTGCCAGTAGTATACTCGGGGAGGGGAACACTGAAGCTTTCTTT | CASSILGEGNTEAFF
- | TRBJ1-1 | TRBV28 | - | TGTGCCAGCAGTTTGGAGGGCATGAACACTGAAGCTTTCTTT | CASSLEGMNTEAFF
- | TRBJ1-1 | TRBV2 | - | TGTGCCAGCAGGACGGACAGCTTGTTTACTATCTTT | CASRTDSLFTIF
- | TRBJ1-2 | TRBV19 | TRBD1 | TGTGCCAGTAGTCTTCTCGAGAGACAGGGAAACTATGGCTACACCTTC | CASSLLERQGNYGYTF
- | TRBJ1-6 | TRBV6-5 | - | TGTGCCAGCAGTGACTCCACAGCACTTGATTCACCCCTCCACTTT | CASSDSTALDSPLHF
- | TRBJ1-6 | TRBV6-6 | - | TGTGCCAGCAGTTACTCCGGTTCACCCCTCCACTTT | CASSYSGSPLHF
- | TRBJ1-2 | TRBV10-3 | - | TGTGCCATCAGTCAACTTTCGGGGACTACAATTCACTATGGCTACACCTTC | CAISQLSGTTIHYGYTF
few | TRBJ2-7 | TRBV7-2 | TRBD2 | TGTGCCAGCCTAGCGGGGGTGAGGGAGCAGTACTTC | CASLAGVREQYF
- | TRBJ2-2 | TRBV6-4 | - | TGTGCCAGCAGTGTACAAGCAGGCACCGGGGAGCTGTTTTTT | CASSVQAGTGELFF
- | TRBJ1-2 | TRBV10-3 | - | TGTGCCATCAGTAGGGACAACAACTATGGCTACACCTTC | CAISRDNNYGYTF
- | TRBJ1-1 | TRBV20-1 | - | TGCAGTGTAAGAAGGGGCACTGAAGCTTTCTTT | CSVRRGTEAFF
- | TRBJ1-1 | TRBV7-9 | - | TGTGCCAGCAGCTTCGGGGGAAGGACTGAAGCTTTCTTT | CASSFGGRTEAFF
- | TRBJ1-5 | TRBV7-8 | TRBD1 | TGTGCCAGCAGCGTAAGGACAGGGAATCAGCCCCAGCATTTT | CASSVRTGNQPQHF